This paragraph reports one TCR beta chain. The antigen remains unidentified. This entry is derived from a study of a mutant IDH1 vaccine in newly diagnosed glioma. Study results and limitations: Most patients, around 93%, showed vaccine-induced immune responses.

Clones were sequenced by immunoSEQ multiplex PCR, and TCRdb holds only the in-frame ones, with some missing. The sample carries over 45,000 clones, about 81% recorded once. The time point: week 5, during vaccination. Doses comprised 300 ug of mutant IDH1 20-mer peptide each, plus topical imiquimod. Sequenced material: PBMCs, taken from a glioma patient whose treatment included an IDH1 peptide vaccine. The sequence was obtained from a woman aged 50 to 60 with glioma.

The CDR3 region has the DNA TGTGCCAGCAGCTTAATCATCGGGACAGGCCCCTACACCTTC. Protein product: CASSLIIGTGPYTF. V usage is TRBV7-9 and J usage is TRBJ1-2; TRBD1 agrees at 8 bases. V gave up 2 bases and J gave up 10 bases; unmatched junction bases: 9. CDR1 is SEHNR and CDR2 is FQNEAQ in the germline V gene (reference sequence). This CDR3 comprises 14 residues.